This is a list of T cell receptor beta chains from one sample in a study of T cell responses to AZD1222 COVID-19 vaccine. Clones were read by immunoSEQ multiplex PCR, and TCRdb kept only the in-frame ones, dropping some. The data contain fewer than 200,000 clones, approximately 88% of them singletons. Sample: peripheral blood, taken 28 days after the second AZD1222 dose. The receptors shown here come from an adult who received the AZD1222 COVID-19 vaccine. Each CDR3 is given with its conserved first and last residue. D genes are given only for firm matches. Rows give clone size only sometimes, using once, few, many, or a class for an expanded clone.

clone_size	d_call	v_call	j_call	cdr3_nt	cdr3_aa
few	TRBD2	TRBV10-2	TRBJ2-7	TGCGCCAGCGCCGTACTAGCGGGGGGTAGCTCCTACGAGCAGTACTTC	CASAVLAGGSSYEQYF
-	-	TRBV18	TRBJ2-7	TGTGCCAGCTCACTACTCGGCCCCGAGCAGTACTTC	CASSLLGPEQYF
few	-	TRBV7-9	TRBJ1-5	TGTGCCAGCAGGGGGGCCGGACAGCCCCAGCATTTT	CASRGAGQPQHF
-	-	TRBV7-9	TRBJ2-2	TGTGCCAGCAGCCGCCCGCTGGGAGGGGGCCGCACCGGGGAGCTGTTTTTT	CASSRPLGGGRTGELFF
-	-	TRBV18	TRBJ1-1	TGTGCCAGCTCACCAGGGGGTGACACTGAAGCTTTCTTT	CASSPGGDTEAFF
-	-	TRBV7-2	TRBJ1-5	TGTGCCAGCAGCTTGTCCCAGGGCGGTCAGCCCCAGCATTTT	CASSLSQGGQPQHF
-	-	TRBV7-8	TRBJ1-2	TGTGCCAGCAGCTTTTGGGGGTACTATGGCTACACCTTC	CASSFWGYYGYTF
-	-	TRBV12-3/TRBV12-4	TRBJ1-1	TGTGCCAGCAGTTTAGCCGCTGAAGCTTTCTTT	CASSLAAEAFF
-	-	TRBV11-3	TRBJ2-2	TGTGCCAGCAGCTTAGTTCGGGGCTCCCGGGAGCTGTTTTTT	CASSLVRGSRELFF
-	-	TRBV11-2	TRBJ2-3	TGTGCCAGCAGCTTAGCTGGCACAGATACGCAGTATTTT	CASSLAGTDTQYF
-	-	TRBV29-1	TRBJ2-7	TGCAGCGCCGGTAGTTTGGTCGAGCAGTACTTC	CSAGSLVEQYF
-	TRBD2	TRBV6-8	TRBJ2-2	TGTGCCAGCAGTTTCTTGCGCGGGGGGGTAGGCACCGGGGAGCTGTTTTTT	CASSFLRGGVGTGELFF
-	TRBD1	TRBV7-9	TRBJ2-7	TGTGCCAGCAGCTTGACAGGGACCTACGAGCAGTACTTC	CASSLTGTYEQYF
few	-	TRBV6-5	TRBJ1-5	TGTGCCAGCCGGCCAGGGGAGATGAGCAATCAGCCCCAGCATTTT	CASRPGEMSNQPQHF
once	-	TRBV5-6	TRBJ2-7	TGTGCCAGCAGCTTGCAACAGGGCTACGAGCAGTACTTC	CASSLQQGYEQYF
once	-	TRBV12-5	TRBJ1-2	TGTGCTAGTGGTTTGAGCCCCGGACGGATTACTAACTATGGCTACACCTTC	CASGLSPGRITNYGYTF
-	TRBD2	TRBV10-2	TRBJ2-1	TGCGCCAGCAGCTCCGGGACTAGCGGTAATGAGCAGTTCTTC	CASSSGTSGNEQFF
-	-	TRBV20-1	TRBJ1-2	TGCAGTGCTAGTTCGCCTCTTCGCGAGGGCCGGTACTATGGCTACACCTTC	CSASSPLREGRYYGYTF
once	TRBD1	TRBV3-1/TRBV3-2	TRBJ1-2	TGTGCCAGCAGCCAACTTGACAGGGGGGAAGGCTACACCTTC	CASSQLDRGEGYTF
-	TRBD2	TRBV19	TRBJ2-3	TGTGCCAGTAGTATGGGGAGGGGACTAGCGACCGATACGCAGTATTTT	CASSMGRGLATDTQYF
-	TRBD2	TRBV5-8	TRBJ2-3	TGTGCCAGCAGCGTGGGACTAGCGGGGGGGTTGGTCACAGATACGCAGTATTTT	CASSVGLAGGLVTDTQYF
-	TRBD2	TRBV7-2	TRBJ2-1	TGTGCCAGCTCACTAGCGGGGGGGAACAATGAGCAGTTCTTC	CASSLAGGNNEQFF
once	-	TRBV29-1	TRBJ1-2	TGCAGCCGAGAGAGGAGGCACACCTTC	CSRERRHTF